The 18 T cell receptor beta chains in this list originate from one sample, sequenced in a study of OX40 agonist ivuxolimab in advanced cancers. Repertoires were generated with immunoSEQ multiplex PCR, while TCRdb's copy carries only in-frame clones and drops some. The sample records about 77,000 clones, approximately 81% being singletons. Material: CD4+ or CD8+ T cells sorted from blood, obtained in a trial of the OX40 agonist ivuxolimab. These receptors all stem from an adult with an advanced solid tumor such as melanoma, head and neck, liver or kidney cancer.

The DNA for the CDR3 is TGCGCCAGCAGCTTGGGCCGGGAGACCCAGTACTTC. It translates to CASSLGRETQYF. The chain combines TRBV5-1 with TRBJ2-5; no reliable D call. Per the germline V gene, CDR1 is SGHRS and CDR2 is YFSETQ. Trimming left V 0 bases short and J 5 bases short, with 5 bases between. The CDR3 is made up of 12 amino acids.

The chain combines TRBV7-8 with TRBJ2-4; D possibly corresponds to TRBD2 (6 bases). Deletions cut 4 bases from V and 3 bases from J, with 19 bases between. Germline V lookup: CDR1 SGHVS, CDR2 FQNEAQ. The CDR3 is made up of 17 amino acids. CDR3 protein: CASSSTFAGRLKNIQYF. CDR3 in DNA: TGTGCCAGCAGCTCCACCTTTGCGGGGAGACTCAAAAACATTCAGTACTTC.

J is TRBJ2-3 and V is TRBV10-3; 9 bases match TRBD1. CDR1 is ENHRY and CDR2 is SYGVKD in the germline V gene. Trimming cost V 2 bases and J 2 bases; bases outside gene matches: 5. This CDR3 contains 16 residues. The CDR3 region has the DNA TGTGCCATCAGTGAGAGGGGACAGGGAGTCACAGATACGCAGTATTTT. Amino acids: CAISERGQGVTDTQYF.

This chain joins TRBV30 and TRBJ2-3, with D perhaps matching TRBD2 (6 bases). Germline V gene sequence: CDR1 GTSNPN, CDR2 SVGIG (reference sequence). Trimming left V 8 bases short and J 1 base short, with 19 bases between. The CDR3 totals 15 residues. CDR3: CAGRTQWEGTDTQYF. As DNA, the CDR3 is TGTGCCGGAAGGACTCAATGGGAGGGCACAGATACGCAGTATTTT.

J is TRBJ1-4 and V is TRBV7-2; 7 bases are shared with TRBD1. V dropped 3 bases and J dropped 2; count of bases not matched to a gene: 12. Germline assignment: CDR1 SGHTA and CDR2 FQGNSA. The length of the CDR3 is 18 residues. The DNA of the CDR3 is TGTGCCAGCAGCTTTTCGGGCAGGGGGTTAACGACTAATGAAAAACTGTTTTTT. This encodes CASSFSGRGLTTNEKLFF.

V gene TRBV5-1 combines with J gene TRBJ1-2, with TRBD1 as a possible D gene (5 bases). CDR3 length equals 17 residues. V lost 3 bases and J lost 4, with 22 bases in between. Germline CDR1 and CDR2: SGHRS and YFSETQ. The CDR3 DNA is TGCGCCAGCAGCTCACAGGTGGCAGGCCCGACCTTCTATGGCTACACCTTC. It encodes CASSSQVAGPTFYGYTF.

In this sample, this clone turned up a few times. This chain connects TRBV7-6 to TRBJ2-7; D may be TRBD2 (5 bases). This CDR3 region has 14 residues. V was clipped by 5 bases and J by 6 bases, with 17 bases between them. The germline V gene has CDR1 SGHVS and CDR2 FNYEAQ. CDR3 bases: TGTGCCAGCAGCAGGGTCGGGGAGCTTGGCGAGCAGTACTTC. The encoded protein is CASSRVGELGEQYF.

J is TRBJ1-3 and V is TRBV5-1, with D possibly being TRBD1 (6 bases). With 4 bases removed from V and 0 bases from J, the gap between germline ends came to 11 bases. Germline V gene data show CDR1 as SGHRS and CDR2 as YFSETQ. This CDR3 spans 15 amino acids. The CDR3 DNA is TGCGCCAGCAGCCCGGGGGCCTTCTCTGGAAACACCATATATTTT. Amino acids: CASSPGAFSGNTIYF.

Only one count was recorded for this clone. DNA of the CDR3: TGTGCCAGCAGCTTGAGCGGCACGATAAGCTATGGCTACACCTTC. The encoded protein is CASSLSGTISYGYTF. The J gene is TRBJ1-2, the V gene TRBV5-5; no firm D call. Germline CDR1 and CDR2: SGHKS and YYEKEE (reference sequence). The V end was cut by 1 base, the J end by 4 bases, with 14 bases between. CDR3 size: 15 residues.

V gene TRBV4-2 combines with J gene TRBJ1-5; D gene ambiguous. Germline V gene data show CDR1 as LGHNA and CDR2 as YNFKEQ. This CDR3 is built from 16 residues. V was trimmed by 0 bases and J by 1 base, leaving 10 bases between them. The CDR3: CASSQDRGTSNQPQHF. The DNA for the CDR3 is TGTGCCAGCAGCCAAGATCGGGGTACAAGCAATCAGCCCCAGCATTTT.

The J gene is TRBJ1-4, the V gene TRBV28, with 8 nucleotides matching TRBD1. The CDR3 totals 14 residues. Germline CDR1 and CDR2: MDHEN and SYDVKM. V lost 5 bases, J lost 2 bases, and 1 base stayed unmatched. CDR3 in DNA: TGTGCCAGCAGTCGACAGGGGACTAATGAAAAACTGTTTTTT. Translation gives CASSRQGTNEKLFF. Together with reference TRBV28 and TRBJ1-4, the CDR3 gives the full variable domain: DVKVTQSSRYLVKRTGEKVFLECVQDMDHENMFWYRQDPGLGLRLIYFSYDVKMKEKGDIPEGYSVSREKKERFSLILESASTNQTSMYLCASSRQGTNEKLFFGSGTQLSVL.

The rearrangement links TRBV2 to TRBJ1-2; D is undetermined. Trimming cost V 5 bases and J 5 bases, with 15 bases left between them. This CDR3 region has 14 residues. Germline values: CDR1 SNHLY, CDR2 FYNNEI. The CDR3 DNA is TGTGCCAGCAGTAACATGGGTAGCTATTATGGCTACACCTTC. It specifies CASSNMGSYYGYTF.

The chain has TRBV4-1 and TRBJ1-2; D not certain. This CDR3 is 17 amino acids long. Deletions cut 0 bases from V and 0 bases from J, with 14 bases between. CDR1 and CDR2 (germline): MGHRA, YSYEKL. The CDR3 region is CASSQDQRPGSNYGYTF. In DNA form, the CDR3 reads TGCGCCAGCAGCCAAGATCAGAGGCCAGGATCTAACTATGGCTACACCTTC.

This clone was seen a few times. The chain recombines TRBV30 with TRBJ2-2; D unresolved. The CDR3 spans 13 residues. Germline CDR1 reads GTSNPN; CDR2 reads SVGIG (reference sequence). V dropped 0 bases and J dropped 6 bases, with 8 bases sitting between them. Here the CDR3 DNA reads TGTGCCTGGAGTGTCGGCTTGGCCGGGGAGCTGTTTTTT. Its protein is CAWSVGLAGELFF.

The gene calls are TRBV7-9 and TRBJ2-3, with D tentatively TRBD1 or TRBD2 (6 bases each). The V end was cut by 4 bases, the J end by 4 bases, with 18 bases between. Germline values: CDR1 SEHNR, CDR2 FQNEAQ (reference sequence). The CDR3 extends over 16 amino acids. The CDR3 sequence is CASSSGARGFADTQYF. The CDR3 DNA reads TGTGCCAGCAGCTCGGGGGCCAGGGGTTTCGCAGATACGCAGTATTTT.

The chain has TRBV2 and TRBJ2-3; no definite D call. The germline V gene encodes CDR1 SNHLY and CDR2 FYNNEI. The CDR3 loop spans 14 amino acids. Trimming pared 4 bases from V and 0 bases from J, leaving 8 bases between. The CDR3 DNA is TGTGCCAGCAGTGCGGTAGTTAGCACAGATACGCAGTATTTT. This gives the protein CASSAVVSTDTQYF.

This clone showed up just once. The V gene is TRBV20-1, the J gene TRBJ2-1; D is possibly TRBD2 (5 bases). The V and J ends lost 6 bases and 10 bases respectively, with 10 bases between them. The CDR3 consists of 10 residues. Germline loops: CDR1 DFQATT, CDR2 SNEGSKA (reference sequence). The chain's CDR3 is CSAGRREQFF. CDR3 in DNA: TGCAGTGCAGGCAGGAGGGAGCAGTTCTTC.

This chain joins TRBV5-1 and TRBJ1-1, with D possibly being TRBD1 (5 bases). V dropped 1 base and J dropped 10 bases, with 20 bases sitting between them. Germline V CDR1 and CDR2: SGHRS, YFSETQ. The CDR3 runs to 15 residues. As DNA, the CDR3 is TGCGCCAGCAGCTTGACTTCACCGGGGCTAGCTGGAGCTTTCTTT. Translation gives CASSLTSPGLAGAFF.